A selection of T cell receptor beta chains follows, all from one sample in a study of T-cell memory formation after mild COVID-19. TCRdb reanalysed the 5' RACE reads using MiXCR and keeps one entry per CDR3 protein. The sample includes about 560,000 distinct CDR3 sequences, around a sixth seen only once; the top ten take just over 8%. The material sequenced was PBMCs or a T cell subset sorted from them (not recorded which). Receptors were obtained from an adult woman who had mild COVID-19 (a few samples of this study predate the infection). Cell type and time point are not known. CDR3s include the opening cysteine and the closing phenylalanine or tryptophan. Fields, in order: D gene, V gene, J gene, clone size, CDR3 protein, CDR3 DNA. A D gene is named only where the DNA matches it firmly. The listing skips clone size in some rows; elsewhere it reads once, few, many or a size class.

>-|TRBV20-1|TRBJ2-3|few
CSASRLPRGDTQYF
TGCAGTGCTAGTCGGCTACCGCGTGGAGATACGCAGTATTTT
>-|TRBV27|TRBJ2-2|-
CASSPPDWKGELFF
TGTGCCAGCAGTCCCCCGGACTGGAAAGGGGAGCTGTTTTTT
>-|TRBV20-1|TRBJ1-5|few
CSARSGAGQPQHF
TGCAGTGCCCGTAGTGGGGCCGGGCAGCCCCAGCATTTT
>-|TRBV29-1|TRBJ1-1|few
CSVGGRNTEAFF
TGCAGCGTTGGGGGCCGGAACACTGAAGCTTTCTTT
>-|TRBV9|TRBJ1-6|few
CASSVEGIGSPLHF
TGTGCCAGCAGCGTGGAGGGGATTGGATCACCCCTCCACTTT
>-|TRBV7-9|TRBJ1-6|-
CASSLADPTPLHF
TGTGCCAGCAGCTTAGCCGACCCGACACCCCTCCACTTT
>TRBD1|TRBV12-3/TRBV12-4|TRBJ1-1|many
CASSPRTGILNTEAFF
TGTGCCAGCAGCCCTCGGACAGGAATATTGAACACTGAAGCTTTCTTT
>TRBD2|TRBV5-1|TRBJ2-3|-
CASSPIAGDSTDTQYF
TGCGCCAGCAGCCCTATAGCGGGGGATTCCACAGATACGCAGTATTTT
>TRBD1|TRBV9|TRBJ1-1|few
CASSAQGQPNTEAFF
TGTGCCAGCAGCGCCCAGGGACAGCCAAACACTGAAGCTTTCTTT
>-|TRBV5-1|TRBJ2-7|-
CASSLSSVEQYF
TGCGCCAGCAGCTTGTCCTCGGTCGAGCAGTACTTC
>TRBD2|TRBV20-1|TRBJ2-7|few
CSATGLAGGFSSYEQYF
TGCAGTGCTACGGGACTAGCGGGGGGTTTCAGCTCCTACGAGCAGTACTTC
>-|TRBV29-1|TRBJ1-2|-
CSVRGTGEYGYTF
TGCAGCGTTAGGGGGACGGGTGAATATGGCTACACCTTC
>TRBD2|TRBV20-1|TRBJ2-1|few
CSARSQREDEQFF
TGCAGTGCTCGATCACAGCGGGAGGATGAGCAGTTCTTC
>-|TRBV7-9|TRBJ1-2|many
CASTRAGTDYGYTF
TGTGCCAGCACCCGGGCAGGGACGGACTATGGCTACACCTTC
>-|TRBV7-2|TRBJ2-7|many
CASSLSPGAGAYEQYF
TGTGCCAGCAGCTTATCCCCGGGAGCAGGGGCCTACGAGCAGTACTTC
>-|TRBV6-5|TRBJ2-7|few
CASSYSTGRQYEQYF
TGTGCCAGCAGTTACTCGACCGGTAGGCAATACGAGCAGTACTTC
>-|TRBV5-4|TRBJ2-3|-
CASSLGGSGGDTQYF
TGTGCCAGCAGTCTGGGCGGCAGTGGGGGAGATACGCAGTATTTT
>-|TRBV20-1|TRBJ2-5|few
CSARDEGGGETQYF
TGCAGTGCTAGAGATGAGGGGGGAGGGGAGACCCAGTACTTC
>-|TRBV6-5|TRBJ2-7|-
CASSPGRGSALTHSSYEQYF
TGTGCCAGCAGTCCTGGAAGGGGTAGCGCCCTTACCCACAGCTCCTACGAGCAGTACTTC